This T cell receptor (beta chain) was recovered during a study of cytomegalovirus exposure and HLA in healthy donors. Study-level results: Most TCR beta V segments were productive about 90% or about 30% of the time in an earlier analysis. According to the study, some 160 TCR beta chains were cytomegalovirus-associated.

This clone has only one observation. Antigen unknown. The germline gene is not matched at one end of the junction; a read error may be the cause. The identical CDR3 is also encoded by other nucleotide sequences in the sample. This CDR3 has 16 residues. Germline-derived CDR1 and CDR2 are LNHDA and SQIVND (reference sequence). Vbeta (60) and Jbeta (13) primers were used in the PCR. TCRdb's table, derived via immunoSEQ multiplex PCR, lists solely in-frame clones and lacks some. Found here are about 180,000 clones, 70% to 85% of them singletons; the top ten hold 0.69%. The receptor comes from a woman in her thirties or forties in good health and CMV-seronegative. The sequenced sample consisted of PBMCs. V gene TRBV19 combines with J gene TRBJ1-5, with 11 bases matching TRBD1. The CDR3 here is CASSMWGQGGNQPQHF. In DNA, the CDR3 is TGCGCCAGTAGTATGTGGGGACAGGGGGGCAATCAGCCCCAGCATTTT.